This T cell receptor beta chain was documented in a study of T cell responses to AZD1222 COVID-19 vaccine. Findings and limits, study-wide: A reported finding is that nearly half of spike-specific TCRs target unmutated variant regions. Sampling that yielded the repertoires occurred only after the peak T cell response. Donors in the cohort were predominantly white British and more often female, and clonal diversity was possibly underestimated.

Libraries were prepared by immunoSEQ multiplex PCR; TCRdb keeps only in-frame clonotypes and omits some of them. The data show some 160,000 clones, with roughly 90% seen just once and roughly 2% held by the top ten. Losses at the gene ends were 3 bases for V and 5 bases for J; bases not matched to a gene: 4. Per the germline V gene, CDR1 is SGHNT and CDR2 is YYREEE (reference sequence). CDR3 length equals 15 residues. In regard to this clone: The antigen is unknown.

This chain links TRBV5-4 with TRBJ2-1, with 11 bases matching TRBD2. The sequence came from an adult who received the AZD1222 COVID-19 vaccine. The input for sequencing was peripheral blood, taken 28 days after the second AZD1222 dose. The DNA for the CDR3 is TGTGCCAGCAGCTCCGGGACTAGCGGCAACAATGAGCAGTTCTTC. It is translated as CASSSGTSGNNEQFF.